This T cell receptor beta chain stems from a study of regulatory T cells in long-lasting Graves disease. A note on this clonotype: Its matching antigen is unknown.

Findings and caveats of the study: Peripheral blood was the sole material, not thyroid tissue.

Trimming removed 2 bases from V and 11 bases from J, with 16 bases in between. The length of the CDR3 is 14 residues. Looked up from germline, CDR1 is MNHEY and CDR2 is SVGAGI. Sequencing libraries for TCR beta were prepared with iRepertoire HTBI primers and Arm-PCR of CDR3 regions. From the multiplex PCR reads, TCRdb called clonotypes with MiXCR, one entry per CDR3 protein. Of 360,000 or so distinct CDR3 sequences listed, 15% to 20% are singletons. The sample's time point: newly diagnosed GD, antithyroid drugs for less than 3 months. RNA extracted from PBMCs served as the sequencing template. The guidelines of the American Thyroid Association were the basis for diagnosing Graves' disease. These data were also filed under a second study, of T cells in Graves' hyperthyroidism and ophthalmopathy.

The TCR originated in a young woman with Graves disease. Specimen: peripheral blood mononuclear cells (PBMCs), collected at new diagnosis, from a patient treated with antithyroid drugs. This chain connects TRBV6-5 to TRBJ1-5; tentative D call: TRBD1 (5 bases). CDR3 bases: TGTGCCAGCAGTTACCAGGGACCAGCAGTGGCCCAGCATTTT. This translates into CASSYQGPAVAQHF.